Reported below is one T cell receptor (beta chain). Its antigen is not identified. TEMRA cells were FACS-enriched and CD8+ and CD4+ T cells negatively isolated. This entry is derived from a study of CD8 T cells in Susac syndrome. The study, taken as a whole, reports: Expansion of clones was not seen in the CD4+ T cell repertoires of Susac syndrome.

This CDR3 is built from 12 residues. The germline V and J ends were trimmed by 6 bases and 4 bases, with 9 bases remaining between them. Random hexamers were used to reverse transcribe 0.5 to 1 ug of RNA. The method of amplification for TCR beta CDR3 was immunoSEQ multiplex PCR, covering 54 Vbeta and 13 Jbeta. Via MiXCR, TCRdb re-called the immunoSEQ multiplex PCR reads, giving one row per CDR3 protein. The data show 210,000 or so distinct CDR3 sequences, about 95% seen once. This receptor was obtained from a human donor with Susac syndrome. This sequence joins TRBV12-3 or TRBV12-4 and TRBJ1-2; the D gene is possibly TRBD1 (5 bases). The sample consisted of CD4+ T cells from PBMCs. The CDR3 DNA reads as TGTGCCAGCAGGGACACCATCTATGGCTACACCTTC. It yields the protein CASRDTIYGYTF.